This T cell receptor (beta chain) was identified during a study of CD8 T cells in Susac syndrome. Trimming shortened V by 7 bases and J by 0 bases, and 10 bases separated the two germline ends. The germline gives CDR1 LGHDT, CDR2 YNNKEL (reference sequence). CDR3 length equals 14 residues. RNA in amounts of roughly 0.45 to 1 ug was reverse transcribed with random hexamers. Via MiXCR, TCRdb re-called the immunoSEQ multiplex PCR reads, giving one row per CDR3 protein. Of 200,000 to 300,000 distinct CDR3 sequences in the sample, 90% to 96% were seen once. J is TRBJ2-4 and V is TRBV3-1; D call uncertain. This sequence originates from a human donor with Susac syndrome. Sequencing input: CD4+ T cells from PBMCs. The CDR3 here is CASKWVLAKNIQYF. CDR3 coding DNA: TGTGCCAGCAAGTGGGTACTAGCCAAAAACATTCAGTACTTC.